A selection of T cell receptor beta chains follows, all from one sample in a study of liver allograft versus peripheral blood T cells. TCRdb re-derived calls from the reads in MiXCR, one entry per CDR3 protein. Of roughly 14,000 distinct CDR3 sequences listed, roughly 20% are singletons. The receptors stem from a human patient who had a liver transplant. The graft donor may have given rise to some T cells. CDR3s include the opening cysteine and the closing phenylalanine or tryptophan. Fields, in order: D gene, V gene, J gene, CDR3 length, clone size, CDR3 DNA, CDR3 protein. A D gene is named only where the DNA matches it firmly. Part of the rows lack a size; the others show once, few, many or a class for expanded clones.

d_gene: -; v_gene: TRBV7-9; j_gene: TRBJ1-2; len: 13; abundance: medium-sized; CDR3nt: TGTGCCAGCAGTTCCAGGGGAAACTATGGCTACACCTTC; CDR3aa: CASSSRGNYGYTF
d_gene: -; v_gene: TRBV5-6; j_gene: TRBJ1-1; len: 17; abundance: -; CDR3nt: TGTGCCAGCAGCCTGGACGGGACATATGCTGGGAACACTGAAGCTTTCTTT; CDR3aa: CASSLDGTYAGNTEAFF
d_gene: TRBD1; v_gene: TRBV5-6; j_gene: TRBJ1-1; len: 15; abundance: many; CDR3nt: TGTGCCAGCAGCCAACCGGGCAGGGGGGACACTGAAGCTTTCTTT; CDR3aa: CASSQPGRGDTEAFF
d_gene: -; v_gene: TRBV10-3; j_gene: TRBJ1-6; len: 16; abundance: many; CDR3nt: TGTGCCATCAGTGAGTCCCCGGGACGGGTAAATTCACCCCTCCACTTT; CDR3aa: CAISESPGRVNSPLHF
d_gene: -; v_gene: TRBV7-2; j_gene: TRBJ2-2; len: 14; abundance: medium-sized; CDR3nt: TGTGCCAGCAGGCGTAATGGGAACACCGGGGAGCTGTTTTTT; CDR3aa: CASRRNGNTGELFF
d_gene: -; v_gene: TRBV7-9; j_gene: TRBJ1-2; len: 13; abundance: many; CDR3nt: TGTGCCAGCAGCCCCGAAGGCACCTATGGCTACACCTTC; CDR3aa: CASSPEGTYGYTF
d_gene: -; v_gene: TRBV7-9; j_gene: TRBJ1-1; len: 16; abundance: -; CDR3nt: TGTGCCAGCAGCTTATCCGCGGGGGATTTGAACACTGAAGCTTTCTTT; CDR3aa: CASSLSAGDLNTEAFF
d_gene: -; v_gene: TRBV20-1; j_gene: TRBJ1-6; len: 16; abundance: once; CDR3nt: TGCAGTGCTACCGGGGTTGGGGGGGCCTATAATTCACCCCTCCACTTT; CDR3aa: CSATGVGGAYNSPLHF
d_gene: -; v_gene: TRBV7-3; j_gene: TRBJ1-5; len: 13; abundance: -; CDR3nt: TGTGCCAGCAGCCCCTCCGGCGATCAGCCCCAGCATTTT; CDR3aa: CASSPSGDQPQHF
d_gene: -; v_gene: TRBV6-5; j_gene: TRBJ1-5; len: 14; abundance: many; CDR3nt: TGTGCCAGCAGTCTGAACAGGGTTAGTCAGCCCCAGCATTTT; CDR3aa: CASSLNRVSQPQHF
d_gene: -; v_gene: TRBV6-6; j_gene: TRBJ1-4; len: 15; abundance: -; CDR3nt: TGTGCCAGCAGTTACTCGGGCGCTCACCATGAAAAACTGTTTTTT; CDR3aa: CASSYSGAHHEKLFF
d_gene: -; v_gene: TRBV7-2; j_gene: TRBJ1-2; len: 14; abundance: many; CDR3nt: TGTGCCAGCAGCACCGGGACTGCTGGCTATGGCTACACCTTC; CDR3aa: CASSTGTAGYGYTF
d_gene: TRBD2; v_gene: TRBV12-3/TRBV12-4; j_gene: TRBJ2-2; len: 17; abundance: -; CDR3nt: TGTGCCAGCAAAAGAGCGGGACTCCATTCGAACACCGGGGAGCTGTTTTTT; CDR3aa: CASKRAGLHSNTGELFF
d_gene: -; v_gene: TRBV6-6; j_gene: TRBJ1-6; len: 13; abundance: many; CDR3nt: TGTGCCAGCAGTACCCAACCCCGGGTCTACCTCCACTTT; CDR3aa: CASSTQPRVYLHF
d_gene: -; v_gene: TRBV6-1; j_gene: TRBJ1-1; len: 14; abundance: many; CDR3nt: TGTGCCAGCAAGGGGTTCGGGGGGGTCACTGAAGCTTTCTTT; CDR3aa: CASKGFGGVTEAFF
d_gene: -; v_gene: TRBV19; j_gene: TRBJ1-3; len: 15; abundance: few; CDR3nt: TGTGCCAGTAAATACGCCGGTCACTCTGGAAACACCATATATTTT; CDR3aa: CASKYAGHSGNTIYF
d_gene: -; v_gene: TRBV9; j_gene: TRBJ1-1; len: 14; abundance: few; CDR3nt: TGTGCCAGCAGCCCTACTACAGGGAACACTGAAGCTTTCTTT; CDR3aa: CASSPTTGNTEAFF
d_gene: -; v_gene: TRBV6-5; j_gene: TRBJ1-5; len: 14; abundance: -; CDR3nt: TGTGCCAGCGGGCCGGGCGGTTCCAATCAGCCCCAGCATTTT; CDR3aa: CASGPGGSNQPQHF
d_gene: -; v_gene: TRBV12-5; j_gene: TRBJ1-1; len: 12; abundance: -; CDR3nt: TGTGCTAGTGGTTGGGAATACACTGAAGCTTTCTTT; CDR3aa: CASGWEYTEAFF
d_gene: -; v_gene: TRBV13; j_gene: TRBJ2-7; len: 14; abundance: -; CDR3nt: TGTGCCAGCAGCTTAAAGGGCTGGACCTACGAGCAGTACTTC; CDR3aa: CASSLKGWTYEQYF
d_gene: -; v_gene: TRBV27; j_gene: TRBJ1-1; len: 15; abundance: medium-sized; CDR3nt: TGTGCCAGCAGGGCCCTTGGGGACATGAGGACTGAAGCTTTCTTT; CDR3aa: CASRALGDMRTEAFF
d_gene: -; v_gene: TRBV18; j_gene: TRBJ2-1; len: 14; abundance: -; CDR3nt: TGTGCCAGCTCATTCCGAGGGGACCCCAATGAGCAGTTCTTC; CDR3aa: CASSFRGDPNEQFF
d_gene: -; v_gene: TRBV11-2; j_gene: TRBJ1-4; len: 16; abundance: few; CDR3nt: TGTGCCAGCAGCTTAGACTGGTATGGGTCTTTGGAAAAACTGTTTTTT; CDR3aa: CASSLDWYGSLEKLFF
d_gene: -; v_gene: TRBV25-1; j_gene: TRBJ1-2; len: 12; abundance: -; CDR3nt: TGTGCCATTCAGGAGGCGGCGTATGGCTACACCTTC; CDR3aa: CAIQEAAYGYTF
d_gene: TRBD1; v_gene: TRBV6-6; j_gene: TRBJ2-7; len: 16; abundance: -; CDR3nt: TGTGCCAGCAGACGACCCGGACAGGGTTACTCCTACGAGCAGTACTTC; CDR3aa: CASRRPGQGYSYEQYF
d_gene: TRBD1; v_gene: TRBV19; j_gene: TRBJ2-5; len: 14; abundance: -; CDR3nt: TGTGCCAGTAGTGGACAGGGGACCCCAGAGACCCAGTACTTC; CDR3aa: CASSGQGTPETQYF
d_gene: TRBD1; v_gene: TRBV19; j_gene: TRBJ2-7; len: 13; abundance: few; CDR3nt: TGTGCCAGTAGACCGGGACAGGGTTGGGAGCAGTACTTC; CDR3aa: CASRPGQGWEQYF
d_gene: -; v_gene: TRBV12-3/TRBV12-4; j_gene: TRBJ2-2; len: 14; abundance: -; CDR3nt: TGTGCCAGCAGTTTAATGGTTGGGCCCGGGGAGCTGTTTTTT; CDR3aa: CASSLMVGPGELFF
d_gene: -; v_gene: TRBV6-1; j_gene: TRBJ1-3; len: 16; abundance: many; CDR3nt: TGTGCCAGCATCCAAGACAGACCCTACTCTGGAAACACCATATATTTT; CDR3aa: CASIQDRPYSGNTIYF
d_gene: -; v_gene: TRBV19; j_gene: TRBJ2-7; len: 15; abundance: -; CDR3nt: TGTGCCAGTAGACTTCAGGGGAGGTCTTACTACGAGCAGTACTTC; CDR3aa: CASRLQGRSYYEQYF